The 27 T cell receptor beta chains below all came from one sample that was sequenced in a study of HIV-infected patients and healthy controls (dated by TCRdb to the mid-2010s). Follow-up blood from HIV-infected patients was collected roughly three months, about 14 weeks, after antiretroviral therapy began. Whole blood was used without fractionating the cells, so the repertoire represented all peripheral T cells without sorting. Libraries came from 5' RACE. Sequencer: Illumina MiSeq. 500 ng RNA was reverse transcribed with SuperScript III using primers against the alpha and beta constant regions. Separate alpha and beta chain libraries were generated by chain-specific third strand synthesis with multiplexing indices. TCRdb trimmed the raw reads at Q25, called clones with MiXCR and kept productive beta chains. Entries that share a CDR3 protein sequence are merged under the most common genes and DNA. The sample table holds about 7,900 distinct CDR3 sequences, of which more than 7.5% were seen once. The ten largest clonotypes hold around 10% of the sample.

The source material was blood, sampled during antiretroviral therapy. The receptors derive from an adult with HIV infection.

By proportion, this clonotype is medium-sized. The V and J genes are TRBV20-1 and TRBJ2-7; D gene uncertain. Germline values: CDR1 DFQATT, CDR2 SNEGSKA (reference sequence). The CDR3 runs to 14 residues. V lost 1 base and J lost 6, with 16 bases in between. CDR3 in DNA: TGCAGTGCTAGAGTCGGGTCTCCTGGGTTCGAGCAGTACTTC. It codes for CSARVGSPGFEQYF.

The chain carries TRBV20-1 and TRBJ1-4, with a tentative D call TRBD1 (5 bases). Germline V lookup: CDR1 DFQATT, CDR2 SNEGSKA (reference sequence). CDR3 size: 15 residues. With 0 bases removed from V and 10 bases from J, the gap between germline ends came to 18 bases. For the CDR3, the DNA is TGCAGTGCTAGAGATATTGACCAGGGATATGTAAAACTGTTTTTT. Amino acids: CSARDIDQGYVKLFF.

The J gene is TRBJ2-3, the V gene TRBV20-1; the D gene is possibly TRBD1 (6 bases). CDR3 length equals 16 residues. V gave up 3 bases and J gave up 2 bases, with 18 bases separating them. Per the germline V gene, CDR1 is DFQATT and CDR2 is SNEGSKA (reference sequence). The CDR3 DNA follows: TGCAGTGCTAGTATTCAGGGGCGTACGATCACAGATACGCAGTATTTT. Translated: CSASIQGRTITDTQYF.

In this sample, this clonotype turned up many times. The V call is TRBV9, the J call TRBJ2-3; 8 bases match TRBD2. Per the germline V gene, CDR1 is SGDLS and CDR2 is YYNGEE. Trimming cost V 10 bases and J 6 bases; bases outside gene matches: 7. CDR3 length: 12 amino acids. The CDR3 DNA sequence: TGTGCCTCCACTAGCGGCGAGGATACGCAGTATTTT. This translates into CASTSGEDTQYF.

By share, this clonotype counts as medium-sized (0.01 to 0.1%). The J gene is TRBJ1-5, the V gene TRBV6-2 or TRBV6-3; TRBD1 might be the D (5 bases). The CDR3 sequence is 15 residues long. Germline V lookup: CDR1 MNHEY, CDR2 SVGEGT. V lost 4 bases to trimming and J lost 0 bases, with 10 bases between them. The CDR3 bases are TGTGCCAGCAGTTGGACAACTAATAGCAATCAGCCCCAGCATTTT. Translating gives CASSWTTNSNQPQHF.

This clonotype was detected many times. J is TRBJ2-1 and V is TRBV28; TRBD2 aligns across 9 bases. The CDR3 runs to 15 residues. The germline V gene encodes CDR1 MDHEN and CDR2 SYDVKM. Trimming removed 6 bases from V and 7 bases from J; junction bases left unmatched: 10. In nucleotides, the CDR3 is TGTGCCAGCAGCCCGGGACTAGCCCCTTGGAATGAGCAGTTCTTC. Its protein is CASSPGLAPWNEQFF.

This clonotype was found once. In DNA, the CDR3 is TGTGCCAGCAGTGATCTCCCTGGGGCCAACGTCCTGACTTTC. Protein product: CASSDLPGANVLTF. The chain uses TRBV6-1 and TRBJ2-6; no clear D gene. This CDR3 comprises 14 residues. In germline, CDR1 is MNHNS, CDR2 SASEGT. The germline V and J ends were trimmed by 3 bases and 2 bases, with 5 bases remaining between them.

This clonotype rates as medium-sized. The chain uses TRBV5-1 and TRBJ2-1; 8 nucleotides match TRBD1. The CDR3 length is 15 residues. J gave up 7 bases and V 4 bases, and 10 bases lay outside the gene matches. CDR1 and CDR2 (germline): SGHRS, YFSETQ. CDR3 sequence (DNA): TGCGCCAGCAGCCTCCAAAGGACAGGGTGGAATGAGCAGTTCTTC. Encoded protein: CASSLQRTGWNEQFF.

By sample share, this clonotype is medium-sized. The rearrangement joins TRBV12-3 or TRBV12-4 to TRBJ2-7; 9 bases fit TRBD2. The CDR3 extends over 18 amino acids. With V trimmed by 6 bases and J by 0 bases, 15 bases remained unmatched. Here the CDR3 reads CASSRAGGGAQSSYEQYF. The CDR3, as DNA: TGTGCCAGCAGCCGAGCGGGAGGTGGGGCACAGAGCTCCTACGAGCAGTACTTC.

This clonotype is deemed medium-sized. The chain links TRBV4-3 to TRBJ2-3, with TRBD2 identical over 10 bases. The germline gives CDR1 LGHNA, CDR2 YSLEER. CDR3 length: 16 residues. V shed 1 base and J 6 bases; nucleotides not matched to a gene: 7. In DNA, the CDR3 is TGCGCCAGCAGCCAAGTGGCTAGCGGGAGATTGGATACGCAGTATTTT. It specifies CASSQVASGRLDTQYF.

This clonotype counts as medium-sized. The CDR3 DNA sequence: TGTGCCAGCAGCTTGCAGGGTACGAATGAGCAGTTCTTC. Residues: CASSLQGTNEQFF. The genes are TRBV5-4 and TRBJ2-1, with a tentative D call TRBD1 (5 bases). The CDR3 consists of 13 residues. The germline V gene encodes CDR1 SGHNT and CDR2 YYREEE (reference sequence). V gave up 1 base and J gave up 7 bases, with 9 bases separating them.

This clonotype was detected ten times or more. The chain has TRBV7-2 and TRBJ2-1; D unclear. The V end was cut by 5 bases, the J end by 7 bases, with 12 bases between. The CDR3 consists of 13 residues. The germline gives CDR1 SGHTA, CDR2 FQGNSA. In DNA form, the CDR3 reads TGTGCCAGCAGCCAAGGTCCTCCTAATGAGCAGTTCTTC. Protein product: CASSQGPPNEQFF.

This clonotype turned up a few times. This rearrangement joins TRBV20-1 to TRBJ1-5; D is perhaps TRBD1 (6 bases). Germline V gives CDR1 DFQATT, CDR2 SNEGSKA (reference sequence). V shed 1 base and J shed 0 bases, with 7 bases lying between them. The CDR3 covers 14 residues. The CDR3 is CSARGGHSNQPQHF. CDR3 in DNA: TGCAGTGCTAGAGGGGGGCATAGCAATCAGCCCCAGCATTTT.

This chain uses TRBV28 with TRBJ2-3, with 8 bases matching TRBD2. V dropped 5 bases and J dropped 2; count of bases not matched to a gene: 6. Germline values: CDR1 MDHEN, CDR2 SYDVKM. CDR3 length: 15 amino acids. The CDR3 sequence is CASSDPSGLTDTQYF. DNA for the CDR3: TGTGCCAGCAGTGACCCTAGCGGGCTCACAGATACGCAGTATTTT.

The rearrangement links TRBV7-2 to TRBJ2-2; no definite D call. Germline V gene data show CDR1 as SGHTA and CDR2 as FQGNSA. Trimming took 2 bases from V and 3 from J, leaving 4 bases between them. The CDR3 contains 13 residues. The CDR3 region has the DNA TGTGCCAGCAGCTTAAGATACACCGGGGAGCTGTTTTTT. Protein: CASSLRYTGELFF.

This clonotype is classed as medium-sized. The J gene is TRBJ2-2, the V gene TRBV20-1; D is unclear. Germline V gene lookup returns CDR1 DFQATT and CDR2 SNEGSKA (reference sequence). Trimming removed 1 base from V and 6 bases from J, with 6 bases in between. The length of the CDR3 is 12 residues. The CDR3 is CSARVGPGELFF. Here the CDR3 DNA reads TGCAGTGCTAGAGTCGGGCCCGGGGAGCTGTTTTTT.

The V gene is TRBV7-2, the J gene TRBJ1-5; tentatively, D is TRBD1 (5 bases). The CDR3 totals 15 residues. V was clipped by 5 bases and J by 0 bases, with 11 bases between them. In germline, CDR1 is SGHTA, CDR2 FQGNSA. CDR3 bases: TGTGCCAGCAGCCCTACTAGGGGTAGCAATCAGCCCCAGCATTTT. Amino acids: CASSPTRGSNQPQHF.

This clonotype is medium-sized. CDR3 loop: CASHRRGSTDTQYF. The CDR3 DNA reads as TGTGCCAGCCACCGGAGGGGGAGCACAGATACGCAGTATTTT. The gene calls are TRBV5-4 and TRBJ2-3; D tentatively reads TRBD1 or TRBD2 (6 bases each). Trimming cost V 7 bases and J 0 bases, with 12 bases left between them. Germline CDR1 and CDR2: SGHNT and YYREEE (reference sequence). The length of the CDR3 is 14 residues.

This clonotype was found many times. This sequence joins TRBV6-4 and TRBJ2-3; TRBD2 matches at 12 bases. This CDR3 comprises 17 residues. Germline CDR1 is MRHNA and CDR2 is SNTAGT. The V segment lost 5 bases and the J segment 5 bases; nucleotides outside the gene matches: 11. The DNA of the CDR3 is TGTGCCAGCAGTAAAACTAGCGGGGGGCGTGCAGGAGATACGCAGTATTTT. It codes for CASSKTSGGRAGDTQYF.

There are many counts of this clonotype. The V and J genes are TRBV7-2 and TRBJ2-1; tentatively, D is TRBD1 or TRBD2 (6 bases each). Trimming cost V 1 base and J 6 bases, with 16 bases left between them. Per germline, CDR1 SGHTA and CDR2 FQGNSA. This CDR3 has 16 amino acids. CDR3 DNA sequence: TGTGCCAGCAGCTTAGAATTTTCTAGGGGGGTCAATGAGCAGTTCTTC. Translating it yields CASSLEFSRGVNEQFF.

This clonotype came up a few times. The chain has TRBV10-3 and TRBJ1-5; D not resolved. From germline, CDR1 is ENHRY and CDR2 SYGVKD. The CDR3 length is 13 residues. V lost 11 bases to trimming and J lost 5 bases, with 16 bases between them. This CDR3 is CAVSPHNDQPQHF. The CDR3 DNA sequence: TGTGCCGTCTCTCCCCATAATGATCAGCCCCAGCATTTT.

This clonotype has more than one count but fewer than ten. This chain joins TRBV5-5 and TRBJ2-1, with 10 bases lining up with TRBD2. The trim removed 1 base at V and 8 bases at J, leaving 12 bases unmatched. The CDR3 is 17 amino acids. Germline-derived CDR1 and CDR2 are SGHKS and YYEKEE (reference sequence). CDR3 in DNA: TGTGCCAGCAGCTTGCTTCTAGCGGGAGTCATCGGGGATGAGCAGTTCTTC. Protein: CASSLLLAGVIGDEQFF.

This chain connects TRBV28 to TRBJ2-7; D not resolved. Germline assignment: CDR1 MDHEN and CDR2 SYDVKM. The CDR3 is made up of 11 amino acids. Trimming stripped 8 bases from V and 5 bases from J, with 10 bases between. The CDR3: CASFGRNEQYF. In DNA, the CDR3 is TGTGCCAGCTTCGGACGAAACGAGCAGTACTTC.

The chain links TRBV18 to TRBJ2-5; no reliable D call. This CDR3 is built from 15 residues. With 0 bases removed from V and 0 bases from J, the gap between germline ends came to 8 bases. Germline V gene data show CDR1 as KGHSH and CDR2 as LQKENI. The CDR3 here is CASSPPSSNQETQYF. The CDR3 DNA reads TGTGCCAGCTCACCACCGTCGTCAAACCAAGAGACCCAGTACTTC.

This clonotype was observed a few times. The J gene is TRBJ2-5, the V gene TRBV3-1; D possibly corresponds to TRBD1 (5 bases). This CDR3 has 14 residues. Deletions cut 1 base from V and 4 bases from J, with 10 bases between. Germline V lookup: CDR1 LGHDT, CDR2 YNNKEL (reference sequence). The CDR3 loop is CASSQAGGAETQYF. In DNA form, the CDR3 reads TGTGCCAGCAGCCAAGCTGGTGGGGCAGAGACCCAGTACTTC.

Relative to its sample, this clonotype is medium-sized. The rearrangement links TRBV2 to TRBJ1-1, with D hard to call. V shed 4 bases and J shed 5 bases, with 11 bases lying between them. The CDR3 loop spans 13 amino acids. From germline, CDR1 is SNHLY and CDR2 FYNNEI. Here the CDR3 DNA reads TGTGCCAGCAGTGGCCCACACGGTACTGAAGCTTTCTTT. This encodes CASSGPHGTEAFF.

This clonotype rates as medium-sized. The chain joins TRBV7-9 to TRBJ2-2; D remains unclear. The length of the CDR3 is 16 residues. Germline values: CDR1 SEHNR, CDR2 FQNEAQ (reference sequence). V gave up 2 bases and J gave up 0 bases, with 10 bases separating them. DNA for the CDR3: TGTGCCAGCAGCTTATCTCTGGATCCGAACACCGGGGAGCTGTTTTTT. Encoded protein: CASSLSLDPNTGELFF.